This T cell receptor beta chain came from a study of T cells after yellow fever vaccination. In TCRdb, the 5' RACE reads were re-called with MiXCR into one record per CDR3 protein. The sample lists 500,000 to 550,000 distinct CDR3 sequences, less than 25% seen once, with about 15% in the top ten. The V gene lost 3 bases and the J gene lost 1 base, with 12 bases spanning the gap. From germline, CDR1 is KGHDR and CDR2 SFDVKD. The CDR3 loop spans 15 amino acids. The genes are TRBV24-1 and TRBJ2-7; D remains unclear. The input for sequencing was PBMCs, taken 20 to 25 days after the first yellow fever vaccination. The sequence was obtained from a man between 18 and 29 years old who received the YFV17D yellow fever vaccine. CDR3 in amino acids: CATSDQGKMSYEQYV. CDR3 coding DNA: TGTGCCACCAGTGATCAAGGGAAGATGTCCTACGAGCAGTACGTC.